The clone carrying this T cell receptor beta chain has just one count. The data stem from a study of blood T cell repertoires in COVID-19. Overall study context: Specimens from acute and convalescent COVID-19 originated in the United States, Italy and Spain. The analysed material was cDNA or gDNA that came from T cells, B-cell-depleted T cells, or PBMCs.

The V end was cut by 8 bases, the J end by 4 bases, with 9 bases between. The CDR3 is 12 amino acids. The V gene's germline CDR1 is ENHRY and CDR2 SYGVKD. Original processing notes: Estimation of nucleated cell counts relied on the amplification of reference gene primers. Libraries were prepared by immunoSEQ multiplex PCR; TCRdb keeps only in-frame clonotypes and omits some of them. V and J calls and clone size are given by that table; D and trimming were obtained from the DNA. Here the sample spans around 35,000 clones, around 90% being singletons. The TCR was taken from a man aged 70-80 years with acute or convalescent COVID-19. The chain uses TRBV10-3 and TRBJ2-1; a weak D match, TRBD1 (6 bases). Source material: peripheral blood. The DNA for the CDR3 is TGTGCCATCTCAGGACAGTACAATGAGCAGTTCTTC. Encoded protein: CAISGQYNEQFF.